This T cell receptor (beta chain) was recovered during a study of neurological immune-mediated disorders. CDR1 and CDR2 (germline): MRHNA, SNTAGT. This CDR3 is built from 15 residues. Between the trimmed V and J ends, which lost 4 bases and 1 base, there was a span of 12 bases. This clonotype has ten or more counts. cDNA synthesis was performed by 5'RACE with 10-nucleotide random UMIs. MiXCR, run by TCRdb on the 5' RACE reads, gives a single entry per CDR3 protein. Seen here are 110,000 or so distinct CDR3 sequences, around 3% observed once, and the top ten hold 1% to 1.5%. The sequence came from a woman in her 30s with multiple sclerosis. The chain recombines TRBV6-4 with TRBJ2-3; TRBD1 might be the D (6 bases). Material for sequencing was PBMCs. CDR3 DNA: TGTGCCAGCAGTGTCGCGACAGGAGGCACAGATACGCAGTATTTT. Its translation: CASSVATGGTDTQYF.